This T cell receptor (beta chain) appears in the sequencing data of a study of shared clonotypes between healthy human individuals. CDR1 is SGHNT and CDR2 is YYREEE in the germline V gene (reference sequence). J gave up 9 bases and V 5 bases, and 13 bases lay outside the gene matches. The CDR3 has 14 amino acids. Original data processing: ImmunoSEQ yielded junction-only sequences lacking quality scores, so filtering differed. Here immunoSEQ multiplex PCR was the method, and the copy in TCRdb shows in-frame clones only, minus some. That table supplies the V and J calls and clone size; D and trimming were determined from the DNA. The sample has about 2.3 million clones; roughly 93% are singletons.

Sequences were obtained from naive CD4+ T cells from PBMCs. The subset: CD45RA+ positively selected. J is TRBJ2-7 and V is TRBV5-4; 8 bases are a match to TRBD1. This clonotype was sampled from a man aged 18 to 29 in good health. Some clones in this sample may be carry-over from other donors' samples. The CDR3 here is CASRPGGLSYGQYF. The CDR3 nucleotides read TGTGCCAGCAGACCAGGGGGCCTCTCCTATGGGCAGTACTTC.